The sequence of this T cell receptor beta chain was determined in a study of blood T cell repertoires in COVID-19. Study summary: The United States, Italy and Spain were the sources of the acute and convalescent COVID-19 samples. T cells, B-cell-depleted T cells, or PBMCs supplied cDNA or gDNA.

Original data processing: From reference gene primer amplification, estimates of nucleated cell counts were derived. TCRdb's table, derived via immunoSEQ multiplex PCR, lists solely in-frame clones and lacks some. V and J calls and clone size are as listed in that table; D and trimming were resolved from the DNA. The sample includes 130,000 or so clones, 85% to 90% of them seen just once. V gave up 3 bases and J gave up 4 bases, with 13 bases separating them. Germline V lookup: CDR1 MNHNS, CDR2 SASEGT. The length of the CDR3 is 15 residues. Sequencing was performed on peripheral blood. V gene TRBV6-1 combines with J gene TRBJ1-5, with a tentative D call TRBD1 (5 bases). The TCR originated in a man aged 45-60 years with acute or convalescent COVID-19. CDR3: CASSDRSGGNQPQHF. In nucleotides, the CDR3 is TGTGCCAGCAGTGACCGATCGGGGGGGAATCAGCCCCAGCATTTT.